The 26 T cell receptor beta chains below were found in one sample sequenced in a study of shared T cell receptors in the human thymus. Only in-frame clones appear in the TCRdb table, and some are missing; sequencing was by immunoSEQ multiplex PCR. Found here are 700,000 or so clones, approximately 83% of them singletons; the top ten hold approximately 0.01%. This same sample was also taken into another study, of human thymus T cells.

The sequencing sample was made of thymocytes. Receptors originate from a girl under three years old with a congenital heart defect.

The chain couples TRBV5-6 to TRBJ1-2; D is possibly TRBD1 (5 bases). The CDR3 is 19 residues long. Germline CDR1 SGHDT, CDR2 YYEEEE. V dropped 4 bases and J dropped 0 bases, with 25 bases sitting between them. Written as DNA, the CDR3 is TGTGCCAGCAGCGGAAAAGCCCAGGAAGACAGCGCCACTAACTATGGCTACACCTTC. It is translated as CASSGKAQEDSATNYGYTF.

The chain joins TRBV6-5 to TRBJ2-7; 8 bases are a match to TRBD1. The CDR3 contains 14 residues. V was pared by 4 bases and J by 4 bases, with 6 bases of the junction left unmatched. In germline, CDR1 is MNHEY, CDR2 SVGAGI. The CDR3 protein is CASSLTGESYEQYF. The CDR3 region has the DNA TGTGCCAGCAGTTTGACAGGGGAGAGTTACGAGCAGTACTTC.

The V and J genes are TRBV7-2 and TRBJ1-2, with 8 bases that match TRBD1. The CDR3 spans 17 residues. Germline V gene data show CDR1 as SGHTA and CDR2 as FQGNSA. V lost 1 base to trimming and J lost 0 bases; unmatched junction nucleotides: 7. CDR3 nucleotide sequence: TGTGCCAGCAGCTTAGTTAGGACAGGGAATACTAACTATGGCTACACCTTC. Translating gives CASSLVRTGNTNYGYTF.

The V and J genes are TRBV5-4 and TRBJ1-6; D gene unclear. V lost 4 bases and J 0 bases, leaving 5 bases between the germline ends. Germline CDR1 and CDR2: SGHNT and YYREEE (reference sequence). The CDR3 has 14 residues. The CDR3 region is CASSPSSYNSPLHF. CDR3 DNA: TGTGCCAGCAGCCCGAGCTCCTATAATTCACCCCTCCACTTT.

This clone showed up just once. The junction differs from germline at one of its ends, possibly a read error. At the DNA level, this CDR3 is encoded by other sequences in the same sample as well. The rearrangement links TRBV15 to TRBJ2-5; D is perhaps TRBD2 (6 bases). The CDR3 consists of 16 residues. Germline loops: CDR1 LNHNV, CDR2 YYDKDF (reference sequence). This CDR3 reads CATSSDGRGGGETQYF. CDR3 DNA: TGCGCCACCAGCAGCGACGGGAGAGGTGGAGGGGAGACCCAGTACTTC.

This chain links TRBV7-9 with TRBJ2-7; maybe TRBD2 (5 bases). There are 15 residues in the CDR3. CDR1 is SEHNR and CDR2 is FQNEAQ in the germline V gene (reference sequence). The V end was cut by 1 base, the J end by 0 bases, with 10 bases between. DNA of the CDR3: TGTGCCAGCAGCTTAGGGGCGGGCCGCTCCTACGAGCAGTACTTC. This gives the protein CASSLGAGRSYEQYF.

The chain recombines TRBV7-6 with TRBJ2-1, with 9 bases aligning to TRBD1. The CDR3 is 14 amino acids. Germline trimming cut 3 bases from V and 5 bases from J; bases unmatched to any gene: 2. Looked up from germline, CDR1 is SGHVS and CDR2 is FNYEAQ. The CDR3 is CASSFDRGDNEQFF. The CDR3 coding sequence is TGTGCCAGCAGCTTCGACAGGGGGGACAATGAGCAGTTCTTC.

V is TRBV4-2 and J is TRBJ2-6; possible D gene TRBD2, 5 bases. The CDR3 is made up of 19 amino acids. The ends were cut back, 1 base at V and 0 bases at J, with 16 bases in the middle. Germline loops: CDR1 LGHNA, CDR2 YNFKEQ. This chain's CDR3 is CASSQVRGQSRSGANVLTF. The CDR3 bases are TGTGCCAGCAGCCAAGTCAGAGGGCAGTCACGCTCTGGGGCCAACGTCCTGACTTTC.

This clone was found once. The V and J genes are TRBV14 and TRBJ1-2; 7 nucleotides line up with TRBD1. Germline CDR1 and CDR2: SGHDN and FVKESK. V lost 0 bases to trimming and J lost 3 bases; unmatched junction nucleotides: 16. CDR3 length: 19 residues. CDR3 region: CASSQDSGTDPGDDYGYTF. DNA for the CDR3: TGTGCCAGCAGCCAAGATAGCGGGACAGATCCTGGGGACGACTATGGCTACACCTTC.

This clone has a handful of counts. The rearrangement links TRBV5-5 to TRBJ1-2, with D unclear. CDR1 and CDR2 (germline): SGHKS, YYEKEE (reference sequence). This CDR3 comprises 16 residues. V was shortened by 3 bases and J by 4 bases, with 19 bases between the two germline ends. The CDR3 DNA reads TGTGCCAGCAGCTCGACCCCCCGAGCGAAATTCTATGGCTACACCTTC. Translated: CASSSTPRAKFYGYTF.

The chain has TRBV28 and TRBJ1-2, with 7 bases matching TRBD1. The V gene end was trimmed by 6 bases and the J gene end by 4 bases; junction bases not matched to a gene: 14. There are 16 residues in the CDR3. Germline V gene data show CDR1 as MDHEN and CDR2 as SYDVKM. The CDR3 protein is CASRRQGPLPSYGYTF. CDR3 sequence (DNA): TGTGCCAGCAGGAGACAGGGACCACTACCCAGCTATGGCTACACCTTC.

The J gene is TRBJ1-1, the V gene TRBV28; 7 bases are shared with TRBD1. Per the germline V gene, CDR1 is MDHEN and CDR2 is SYDVKM. This CDR3 contains 16 residues. V lost 7 bases to trimming and J lost 1 base; unmatched junction nucleotides: 12. The CDR3 loop is CASTPPRGSANTEAFF. CDR3 sequence (DNA): TGTGCCAGCACCCCCCCCAGGGGGTCGGCGAACACTGAAGCTTTCTTT.

This clone was counted only a few times. The genes are TRBV13 and TRBJ2-3; D perhaps matches TRBD2 (6 bases). The CDR3 loop spans 17 amino acids. CDR1 PRHDT and CDR2 FYEKMQ come from the germline V gene (reference sequence). V lost 4 bases, J lost 6 bases, and 23 bases lay in between. CDR3 region: CASSSDARAGTSDTQYF. The CDR3 coding sequence is TGTGCCAGCAGCTCCGACGCTAGAGCGGGTACTTCGGATACGCAGTATTTT.

The V call is TRBV11-3, the J call TRBJ2-1; possibly TRBD1 for D (6 bases). Trimming removed 0 bases from V and 5 bases from J, with 14 bases in between. The CDR3 is 16 residues long. Germline values: CDR1 SGHNT, CDR2 YENEEA. CDR3: CASSLDQGYEHNEQFF. CDR3 sequence (DNA): TGTGCCAGCAGCTTAGATCAGGGGTATGAGCACAATGAGCAGTTCTTC.

The chain uses TRBV19 and TRBJ2-7; D ambiguous. V gave up 8 bases and J gave up 7 bases, with 15 bases separating them. This CDR3 is 12 amino acids long. Germline V CDR1 and CDR2: LNHDA, SQIVND (reference sequence). This CDR3 is CASSSPSREQYF. In DNA form, the CDR3 reads TGTGCCAGTTCATCTCCGTCTCGGGAGCAGTACTTC.

The J gene is TRBJ1-5, the V gene TRBV7-2; 8 nucleotides align to TRBD1. The V and J ends lost 4 bases and 2 bases, in that order; junction bases with no gene match: 10. Germline CDR1 SGHTA, CDR2 FQGNSA. The CDR3 contains 17 residues. The CDR3 spells CASSYRPGTGCNQPQHF. The CDR3 DNA follows: TGTGCCAGCAGCTACCGCCCGGGGACAGGCTGCAATCAGCCCCAGCATTTT.

The V call is TRBV28, the J call TRBJ1-6; D possibly corresponds to TRBD1 (5 bases). V dropped 5 bases and J dropped 0 bases, with 14 bases sitting between them. Germline-derived CDR1 and CDR2 are MDHEN and SYDVKM. The CDR3 has 17 residues. DNA of the CDR3: TGTGCCAGCAGTGCCCGGGACTTCAGCTCCTATAATTCACCCCTCCACTTT. Protein: CASSARDFSSYNSPLHF.

This sequence joins TRBV7-2 and TRBJ1-4, with TRBD1 matching 9 bases. Germline CDR1 SGHTA, CDR2 FQGNSA. With V trimmed by 2 bases and J by 8 bases, 6 bases remained unmatched. The CDR3 length is 15 residues. The CDR3 DNA sequence: TGTGCCAGCAGCTTAAAGGGACAGGGTTGGGAAAAACTGTTTTTT. Amino acids: CASSLKGQGWEKLFF.

The chain combines TRBV7-2 with TRBJ2-5; 9 nucleotides line up with TRBD1. CDR1 and CDR2 from the germline V gene are SGHTA and FQGNSA. This CDR3 has 17 residues. V trimming: 5 bases; J trimming: 4 bases; junction bases outside the gene matches: 14. CDR3: CASSLLRGQGGRETQYF. The CDR3 DNA reads TGTGCCAGCAGCCTCCTGAGGGGACAGGGAGGGAGAGAGACCCAGTACTTC. Using reference TRBV7-2 and TRBJ2-5 for the parts outside the CDR3, the full variable domain is GAGVSQSPSNKVTEKGKDVELRCDPISGHTALYWYRQSLGQGLEFLIYFQGNSAPDKSGLPSDRFSAERTGGSVSTLTIQRTQQEDSAVYLCASSLLRGQGGRETQYFGPGTRLLVL.

In nucleotides, the CDR3 is TGTGCCAGCCCCAACCGGGCAGGGGTCTCCGATGAGCAGTTCTTC. Its translation is CASPNRAGVSDEQFF. V is TRBV2 and J is TRBJ2-1; the D gene is possibly TRBD1 (6 bases). Germline loops: CDR1 SNHLY, CDR2 FYNNEI. V was shortened by 8 bases and J by 8 bases, with 22 bases between the two germline ends. The CDR3 consists of 15 residues.

This clone was detected a few times. The chain recombines TRBV14 with TRBJ2-5; 9 nucleotides line up with TRBD1. The CDR3 totals 18 residues. CDR1 is SGHDN and CDR2 is FVKESK in the germline V gene. V was clipped by 4 bases and J by 0 bases; unmatched bases: 12. CDR3 loop: CASSPRQGEAAYQETQYF. The CDR3 DNA sequence: TGTGCCAGCAGCCCGAGACAGGGGGAGGCCGCGTACCAAGAGACCCAGTACTTC. The full variable domain, completed using reference TRBV14 and TRBJ2-5, is EAGVTQFPSHSVIEKGQTVTLRCDPISGHDNLYWYRRVMGKEIKFLLHFVKESKQDESGMPNNRFLAERTGGTYSTLKVQPAELEDSGVYFCASSPRQGEAAYQETQYFGPGTRLLVL.

The genes are TRBV15 and TRBJ1-1, with a weak D call TRBD1 (5 bases). The germline gives CDR1 LNHNV, CDR2 YYDKDF (reference sequence). The CDR3 runs to 15 residues. Trimming removed 1 base at V and 4 bases at J, with 13 bases between. Written as DNA, the CDR3 is TGTGCCACCAGCAGAGGCGGGGCAGTTGGCACTGAAGCTTTCTTT. It encodes CATSRGGAVGTEAFF.

J is TRBJ1-3 and V is TRBV2, with unresolved D. Trimming pared 6 bases from V and 4 bases from J, leaving 4 bases between. Germline V gene lookup returns CDR1 SNHLY and CDR2 FYNNEI. The CDR3 sequence is 11 residues long. The CDR3 is CASSEGNTIYF. For the CDR3, the DNA is TGTGCCAGCAGCGAGGGAAACACCATATATTTT. The whole variable domain, remainder taken from reference TRBV2 and TRBJ1-3, is EPEVTQTPSHQVTQMGQEVILRCVPISNHLYFYWYRQILGQKVEFLVSFYNNEISEKSEIFDDQFSVERPDGSNFTLKIRSTKLEDSAMYFCASSEGNTIYFGEGSWLTVV.

The rearrangement uses TRBV5-1 and TRBJ2-3; 8 nucleotides align to TRBD2. The CDR3 extends over 16 amino acids. Germline V gene data show CDR1 as SGHRS and CDR2 as YFSETQ. With V trimmed by 0 bases and J by 6 bases, 9 bases remained unmatched. The CDR3 nucleotides are TGCGCCAGCAGCTTGGTTTTTCGGGGGGGGCATGATACGCAGTATTTT. Amino acid sequence: CASSLVFRGGHDTQYF.

The chain has TRBV10-3 and TRBJ1-5, with D maybe TRBD1 (5 bases). With 7 bases removed from V and 6 bases from J, the gap between germline ends came to 13 bases. This CDR3 has 13 residues. Germline assignment: CDR1 ENHRY and CDR2 SYGVKD. The CDR3 sequence: CAITPGGTQPQHF. CDR3 in DNA: TGTGCCATCACCCCGGGGGGGACTCAGCCCCAGCATTTT.

J is TRBJ2-1 and V is TRBV9; 7 positions match TRBD2. This CDR3 is 16 amino acids long. V lost 5 bases and J lost 7; bases outside the gene matches: 15. Germline CDR1 is SGDLS and CDR2 is YYNGEE. CDR3 DNA sequence: TGTGCCAGCAGTCCGACCGAGCGGGGTGGGGGGAATGAGCAGTTCTTC. It translates to CASSPTERGGGNEQFF.